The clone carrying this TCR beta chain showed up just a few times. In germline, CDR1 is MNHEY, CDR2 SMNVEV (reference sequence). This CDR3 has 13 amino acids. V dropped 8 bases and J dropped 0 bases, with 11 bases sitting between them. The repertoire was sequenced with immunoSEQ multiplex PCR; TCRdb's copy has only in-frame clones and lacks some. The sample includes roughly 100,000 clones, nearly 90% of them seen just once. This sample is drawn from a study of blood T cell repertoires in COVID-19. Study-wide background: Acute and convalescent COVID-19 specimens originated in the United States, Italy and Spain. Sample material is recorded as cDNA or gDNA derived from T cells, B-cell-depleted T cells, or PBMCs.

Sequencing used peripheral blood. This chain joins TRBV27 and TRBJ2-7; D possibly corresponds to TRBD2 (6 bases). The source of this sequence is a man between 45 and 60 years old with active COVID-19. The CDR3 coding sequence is TGTGCCAGCTCGGGGAGGAGCTCCTACGAGCAGTACTTC. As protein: CASSGRSSYEQYF.